Each of the 10 T cell receptor beta chains below was sequenced from the same sample in a study of cytomegalovirus exposure and HLA in healthy donors. Primers for the PCR totalled 60 Vbeta and 13 Jbeta. TCRdb keeps only in-frame clones here, not all; method: immunoSEQ multiplex PCR. The table records 80,000 to 95,000 clones, 63% of them present only once. Sequencing was carried out using PBMCs. These receptor sequences come from a woman aged 25 to 45 in good health and CMV-seronegative.

The chain links TRBV29-1 to TRBJ2-7, with D possibly matching TRBD2 (6 bases). In germline, CDR1 is SQVTM, CDR2 ANQGSEA. Trimming stripped 0 bases from V and 0 bases from J, with 9 bases between. There are 14 residues in the CDR3. DNA of the CDR3: TGCAGCGTTGAAGATGGAGGGAGCTCCTACGAGCAGTACTTC. It codes for CSVEDGGSSYEQYF.

V and J are TRBV7-9 and TRBJ2-3, with 9 bases that match TRBD2. CDR1 and CDR2 (germline): SEHNR, FQNEAQ (reference sequence). The V gene end was trimmed by 4 bases and the J gene end by 4 bases; junction bases not matched to a gene: 6. This CDR3 is 15 amino acids long. CDR3 in amino acids: CASSSTSGGADTQYF. DNA of the CDR3: TGTGCCAGCAGCTCGACTAGCGGAGGAGCAGATACGCAGTATTTT.

This rearrangement joins TRBV6-1 to TRBJ1-5; tentative D call: TRBD1 (5 bases). Germline CDR1 reads MNHNS; CDR2 reads SASEGT. The V end lost 4 bases, the J end lost 0 bases, and 13 bases lay between the germline ends. This CDR3 has 16 residues. Here the CDR3 DNA reads TGTGCCAGCAGTGCCATGACAGTTAATAGCAATCAGCCCCAGCATTTT. It encodes CASSAMTVNSNQPQHF.

This chain uses TRBV11-2 with TRBJ2-7, with TRBD1 matching over 7 bases. Germline CDR1 and CDR2: SGHAT and FQNNGV. The CDR3 sequence is 14 residues long. V shed 5 bases, J shed 3 bases, and the junction held 7 bases outside the gene matches. The CDR3 protein is CASSVRGQFYEQYF. Here the CDR3 DNA reads TGTGCCAGCAGCGTTCGGGGACAGTTCTACGAGCAGTACTTC. Full variable domain (remainder filled in from reference TRBV11-2 and TRBJ2-7): EAGVAQSPRYKIIEKRQSVAFWCNPISGHATLYWYQQILGQGPKLLIQFQNNGVVDDSQLPKDRFSAERLKGVDSTLKIQPAKLEDSAVYLCASSVRGQFYEQYFGPGTRLTVT.

This clone was counted a few times. The CDR3, as DNA: TGTGCCAGCAGTTTCGGGGGGGCCTCCTACAATGAGCAGTTCTTC. It codes for CASSFGGASYNEQFF. V gene TRBV27 combines with J gene TRBJ2-1; 8 positions agree with TRBD2. Trimming took 3 bases from V and 0 from J; bases not matched to a gene: 1. CDR3 size: 15 residues. Germline V gene lookup returns CDR1 MNHEY and CDR2 SMNVEV (reference sequence).

This clone was counted a few times. The V and J genes are TRBV2 and TRBJ1-3; D uncertain. The CDR3 runs 12 residues. Germline CDR1 is SNHLY and CDR2 is FYNNEI. With 3 bases removed from V and 4 bases from J, the gap between germline ends came to 4 bases. In nucleotides, the CDR3 is TGTGCCAGCAGTGACTTGGGAAACACCATATATTTT. It yields the protein CASSDLGNTIYF.

V gene TRBV6-5 combines with J gene TRBJ1-1; 7 positions agree with TRBD1. Trimming removed 0 bases from V and 3 bases from J; junction bases left unmatched: 7. Germline V lookup: CDR1 MNHEY, CDR2 SVGAGI. CDR3 length equals 16 residues. The CDR3, as DNA: TGTGCCAGCAGTTACTCGAGAGGAACAGGGGACACTGAAGCTTTCTTT. Translated, it gives CASSYSRGTGDTEAFF.

This chain uses TRBV6-5 with TRBJ2-7, with D uncertain. This CDR3 is 14 amino acids long. The V end lost 1 base, the J end lost 0 bases, and 7 bases lay between the germline ends. Per germline, CDR1 MNHEY and CDR2 SVGAGI. The CDR3 loop is CASSYLTSSYEQYF. The CDR3, as DNA: TGTGCCAGCAGTTACTTAACATCCTCCTACGAGCAGTACTTC.

The chain carries TRBV5-1 and TRBJ1-4; no reliable D call. Germline CDR1 and CDR2: SGHRS and YFSETQ. Trimming removed 4 bases at V and 7 bases at J, with 11 bases between. CDR3 length: 13 residues. The CDR3 loop is CASSGYHSEKLFF. The CDR3 DNA reads as TGCGCCAGCAGCGGATACCACAGTGAAAAACTGTTTTTT.

V usage is TRBV5-4 and J usage is TRBJ2-5; D is possibly TRBD1 (6 bases). CDR1 is SGHNT and CDR2 is YYREEE in the germline V gene (reference sequence). The ends were cut back, 1 base at V and 2 bases at J, with 15 bases in the middle. The CDR3 extends over 16 amino acids. CDR3 residues: CASSLLLGTSQETQYF. The CDR3 DNA is TGTGCCAGCAGCTTGCTGCTTGGGACAAGTCAAGAGACCCAGTACTTC.